A single sample is the source of the 9 T cell receptor beta chains below, sequenced in a study of blood T cell repertoires in COVID-19. The protocol was immunoSEQ multiplex PCR, while the TCRdb copy is restricted to in-frame clones and leaves out a portion. The sample includes about 220,000 clones, 85% to 90% of them seen just once. What was sequenced was PBMCs or T cells enriched from blood (not recorded which). The receptors come from a woman between 18 and 29 years old in a cohort exposed to, infected with or recovered from COVID-19 (not recorded which).

This clone was counted only a few times. The genes are TRBV7-3 and TRBJ2-1; 10 bases agree with TRBD2. Germline V lookup: CDR1 SGHTA, CDR2 FQGTGA. V shed 6 bases and J 1 base; nucleotides not matched to a gene: 3. CDR3 length: 15 residues. The CDR3 DNA is TGTGCCAGCAGAGCTAGCGGGGGATCCTACAATGAGCAGTTCTTC. This gives the protein CASRASGGSYNEQFF.

This sequence joins TRBV3-1 (or the pseudogene TRBV3-2) and TRBJ2-3; the match to TRBD2 covers 8 bases. V was pared by 2 bases and J by 5 bases, with 9 bases of the junction left unmatched. Germline V gene lookup returns CDR1 LGHDT and CDR2 YNNKEL (reference sequence). This CDR3 has 16 amino acids. CDR3 coding DNA: TGTGCCAGCAGCCAACAGCGGGGGTTCTCCTTAGATACGCAGTATTTT. It is translated as CASSQQRGFSLDTQYF.

The rearrangement links TRBV6-5 to TRBJ2-1; D is perhaps TRBD1 (5 bases). The germline CDR1 and CDR2 sequences are MNHEY and SVGAGI. V lost 1 base, J lost 6 bases, and 7 bases lay in between. The CDR3 is 13 residues long. The CDR3 region is CASSYFDSNEQFF. The CDR3 DNA is TGTGCCAGCAGTTACTTTGACAGCAATGAGCAGTTCTTC.

The CDR3 sequence: CASSADRRNTIYF. In nucleotides, the CDR3 is TGTGCCAGCAGCGCGGACAGACGAAACACCATATATTTT. This chain joins TRBV5-8 and TRBJ1-3; tentative D call: TRBD1 (6 bases). The CDR3 length is 13 residues. Trimming stripped 4 bases from V and 5 bases from J, with 10 bases between. CDR1 is SGHTS and CDR2 is YDEGEE in the germline V gene.

The chain employs TRBV21-1 and TRBJ1-2; the D segment call TRBD1 is taken from the table without a DNA check. TRBV21-1 has pseudogene status. This CDR3 region has 15 residues. DNA of the CDR3: TGTGCCAGCAGCGCCAAGAGGGACAGTAACTATGGCTACACCTTC. This sequence encodes CASSAKRDSNYGYTF.

The chain couples TRBV5-1 to TRBJ2-7; 8 bases are a match to TRBD1. V gave up 4 bases and J gave up 3 bases; unmatched junction bases: 15. Germline V gene data show CDR1 as SGHRS and CDR2 as YFSETQ. The length of the CDR3 is 17 residues. The CDR3 DNA reads as TGCGCCAGCAGCGCCAGGACAGGGCGAGGGGGTAACTACGAGCAGTACTTC. It codes for CASSARTGRGGNYEQYF.

This clone was observed a single time. The chain has TRBV11-3 and TRBJ2-3; 9 bases are shared with TRBD2. The V gene end was trimmed by 2 bases and the J gene end by 1 base; junction bases not matched to a gene: 10. Germline lookup yields CDR1 SGHNT and CDR2 YENEEA. The length of the CDR3 is 18 residues. The CDR3 sequence: CASSLRPSGVAGTDTQYF. Written as DNA, the CDR3 is TGTGCCAGCAGCTTACGCCCTAGCGGGGTTGCCGGCACAGATACGCAGTATTTT.

For this clone: Additional DNA sequences in this sample encode the identical CDR3. J is TRBJ2-5 and V is TRBV11-3; 10 bases are shared with TRBD1. The ends lost 1 base at V and 4 bases at J; junction bases unmatched: 3. The CDR3 loop spans 15 amino acids. Germline V gene lookup returns CDR1 SGHNT and CDR2 YENEEA. As DNA, the CDR3 is TGTGCCAGCAGCTTAGGACAGGGGGCAGGAGAGACCCAGTACTTC. It encodes CASSLGQGAGETQYF. The full variable domain, in which reference TRBV11-3 and TRBJ2-5 provide the parts outside the CDR3, is EAGVVQSPRYKIIEKKQPVAFWCNPISGHNTLYWYLQNLGQGPELLIRYENEEAVDDSQLPKDRFSAERLKGVDSTLKIQPAELGDSAVYLCASSLGQGAGETQYFGPGTRLLVL.

This sequence joins TRBV11-2 and TRBJ2-7; the match to TRBD2 covers 10 bases. Trimming took 1 base from V and 3 from J; bases not matched to a gene: 6. Per the germline V gene, CDR1 is SGHAT and CDR2 is FQNNGV. The CDR3 sequence is 16 residues long. The CDR3 region has the DNA TGTGCCAGCAGCTTAGGGAGAATAGCGGGAGGCTACGAGCAGTACTTC. Its protein product is CASSLGRIAGGYEQYF.